The rows below give T cell receptor beta chains drawn from one sample of a study of shared clonotypes between healthy human individuals. The assay was immunoSEQ multiplex PCR, and TCRdb's table has in-frame clones only and misses some. This table holds 2 million to 2.5 million clones, over 90% found once. Sequencing was done on a sample of naive CD4+ T cells from PBMCs. Every receptor here comes from a man aged 18 to 30 in good health. Some clones in this sample may be carry-over from other donors' samples. CDR3s include the opening cysteine and the closing phenylalanine or tryptophan. The D gene is left open where the match is weak. Some rows have no size entry. The others give once, few or many, or a class for an expanded clone.

V gene: TRBV9; clone size: .; J gene: TRBJ2-1; D gene: .; CDR3 protein: CASSPIQVLNNEQFF; CDR3 DNA: TGTGCCAGCAGCCCCATTCAGGTCCTGAACAATGAGCAGTTCTTC
V gene: TRBV6-5; clone size: .; J gene: TRBJ1-4; D gene: .; CDR3 protein: CASSYSRSTNEKLFF; CDR3 DNA: TGTGCCAGCAGTTACTCTCGGTCAACTAATGAAAAACTGTTTTTT
V gene: TRBV28; clone size: .; J gene: TRBJ2-7; D gene: TRBD1; CDR3 protein: CASSSPGQGTSEQYF; CDR3 DNA: TGTGCCAGCAGTTCCCCGGGACAGGGGACGTCGGAGCAGTACTTC
V gene: TRBV27; clone size: .; J gene: TRBJ2-7; D gene: .; CDR3 protein: CASSPPAGPYEQYF; CDR3 DNA: TGTGCCAGCAGTCCCCCAGCGGGCCCGTACGAGCAGTACTTC
V gene: TRBV19; clone size: .; J gene: TRBJ1-2; D gene: .; CDR3 protein: CASSILDRTYGYTF; CDR3 DNA: TGTGCCAGTAGTATTTTAGACAGAACCTATGGCTACACCTTC
V gene: TRBV28; clone size: .; J gene: TRBJ2-7; D gene: .; CDR3 protein: CASRSGPVWIYEQYF; CDR3 DNA: TGTGCCAGCAGGTCAGGGCCAGTTTGGATCTACGAGCAGTACTTC
V gene: TRBV9; clone size: .; J gene: TRBJ2-3; D gene: .; CDR3 protein: CASSVDPRADTQYF; CDR3 DNA: TGTGCCAGCAGCGTAGACCCGCGGGCAGATACGCAGTATTTT
V gene: TRBV13; clone size: .; J gene: TRBJ2-4; D gene: TRBD2; CDR3 protein: CASSTSPEPGLAVIAKNIQYF; CDR3 DNA: TGTGCCAGCAGCACCAGCCCAGAACCGGGACTAGCGGTGATAGCCAAAAACATTCAGTACTTC
V gene: TRBV4-1; clone size: .; J gene: TRBJ2-7; D gene: .; CDR3 protein: CASSQVVSPGTRKSEQYF; CDR3 DNA: TGCGCCAGCAGCCAAGTCGTGTCGCCCGGCACCAGAAAGAGCGAGCAGTACTTC
V gene: TRBV9; clone size: .; J gene: TRBJ2-2; D gene: TRBD2; CDR3 protein: CASSVAQLAKGGELFF; CDR3 DNA: TGTGCCAGCAGCGTAGCTCAACTAGCGAAGGGCGGGGAGCTGTTTTTT
V gene: TRBV11-2; clone size: .; J gene: TRBJ2-7; D gene: .; CDR3 protein: CASSPDYYEQYF; CDR3 DNA: TGTGCCAGCAGCCCGGACTACTACGAGCAGTACTTC
V gene: TRBV15; clone size: .; J gene: TRBJ1-3; D gene: .; CDR3 protein: CATSRGVPSSGNTIYF; CDR3 DNA: TGTGCCACCAGCAGGGGAGTTCCCAGCTCTGGAAACACCATATATTTT
V gene: TRBV6-5; clone size: .; J gene: TRBJ1-2; D gene: .; CDR3 protein: CASSYSTASLYGYTF; CDR3 DNA: TGTGCCAGCAGTTACTCGACAGCCTCACTCTATGGCTACACCTTC
V gene: TRBV28; clone size: .; J gene: TRBJ1-1; D gene: .; CDR3 protein: CASSLPGTYPNTEAFF; CDR3 DNA: TGTGCCAGCAGTTTACCCGGGACTTATCCTAACACTGAAGCTTTCTTT
V gene: TRBV7-3; clone size: .; J gene: TRBJ2-7; D gene: TRBD2; CDR3 protein: CASSLEVTSGKYEQYF; CDR3 DNA: TGTGCCAGCAGCTTAGAGGTCACTAGCGGCAAATACGAGCAGTACTTC
V gene: TRBV4-3; clone size: .; J gene: TRBJ1-2; D gene: .; CDR3 protein: CASSGPHNYGYTF; CDR3 DNA: TGCGCCAGCAGCGGCCCCCATAACTATGGCTACACCTTC
V gene: TRBV4-1; clone size: .; J gene: TRBJ2-7; D gene: TRBD1; CDR3 protein: CASSLGQGAYEQYF; CDR3 DNA: TGCGCCAGCAGCCTGGGACAGGGGGCATACGAGCAGTACTTC
V gene: TRBV5-8; clone size: .; J gene: TRBJ1-1; D gene: TRBD1; CDR3 protein: CASSLRVTGDLNTEAFF; CDR3 DNA: TGTGCCAGCAGCTTGAGGGTGACAGGGGACCTGAACACTGAAGCTTTCTTT
V gene: TRBV6-5; clone size: .; J gene: TRBJ2-7; D gene: TRBD1; CDR3 protein: CASSYSPADRAYF; CDR3 DNA: TGTGCCAGCAGTTACTCGCCGGCGGACAGGGCGTACTTC
V gene: TRBV28; clone size: .; J gene: TRBJ2-1; D gene: .; CDR3 protein: CASSPATRKPYNEQFF; CDR3 DNA: TGTGCCAGCAGTCCGGCGACGCGAAAGCCCTACAATGAGCAGTTCTTC
V gene: TRBV2; clone size: .; J gene: TRBJ2-5; D gene: TRBD2; CDR3 protein: CASISRKTSGGETQYF; CDR3 DNA: TGTGCCAGCATCTCCCGGAAGACTAGCGGGGGAGAGACCCAGTACTTC
V gene: TRBV6-1; clone size: .; J gene: TRBJ2-7; D gene: TRBD2; CDR3 protein: CASSAISGSSYEQYF; CDR3 DNA: TGTGCCAGCAGCGCGATCAGCGGGAGCTCCTACGAGCAGTACTTC
V gene: TRBV19; clone size: .; J gene: TRBJ1-2; D gene: TRBD1; CDR3 protein: CASSPTGENGYTF; CDR3 DNA: TGTGCCAGTAGCCCAACAGGGGAAAACGGCTACACCTTC
V gene: TRBV28; clone size: once; J gene: TRBJ2-1; D gene: .; CDR3 protein: CASSFLGRLGSYAYNEQFF; CDR3 DNA: TGTGCCAGCAGTTTCTTGGGACGGCTCGGCTCTTATGCTTACAATGAGCAGTTCTTC
V gene: TRBV18; clone size: .; J gene: TRBJ1-1; D gene: .; CDR3 protein: CASSPVLGAADTEAFF; CDR3 DNA: TGTGCCAGCTCACCAGTACTGGGGGCGGCGGACACTGAAGCTTTCTTT
V gene: TRBV5-1; clone size: .; J gene: TRBJ2-7; D gene: .; CDR3 protein: CASSLVPDGEQYF; CDR3 DNA: TGCGCCAGCAGCTTGGTCCCGGATGGCGAGCAGTACTTC
V gene: TRBV5-1; clone size: .; J gene: TRBJ1-4; D gene: .; CDR3 protein: CASSLGTTNEKLFF; CDR3 DNA: TGCGCCAGCAGCTTGGGGACGACTAATGAAAAACTGTTTTTT
V gene: TRBV25-1; clone size: .; J gene: TRBJ2-1; D gene: .; CDR3 protein: CASRLENEQFF; CDR3 DNA: TGTGCCAGCAGACTAGAGAATGAGCAGTTCTTC
V gene: TRBV5-6; clone size: .; J gene: TRBJ1-2; D gene: TRBD1; CDR3 protein: CASSSQRTGRNYGYTF; CDR3 DNA: TGTGCCAGCAGCTCTCAACGGACAGGGAGGAACTATGGCTACACCTTC
V gene: TRBV5-5; clone size: .; J gene: TRBJ2-7; D gene: .; CDR3 protein: CASSPSFVPSYEQYF; CDR3 DNA: TGTGCCAGCAGCCCTTCTTTCGTTCCCTCCTACGAGCAGTACTTC
V gene: TRBV5-1; clone size: .; J gene: TRBJ1-1; D gene: .; CDR3 protein: CASSLGTITTNTEAFF; CDR3 DNA: TGCGCCAGCAGCTTGGGGACGATAACTACGAACACTGAAGCTTTCTTT
V gene: TRBV6-5; clone size: .; J gene: TRBJ2-7; D gene: .; CDR3 protein: CASSTIREPTYEQYF; CDR3 DNA: TGTGCCAGCAGCACCATCCGGGAACCGACCTACGAGCAGTACTTC
V gene: TRBV25-1; clone size: .; J gene: TRBJ2-5; D gene: TRBD2; CDR3 protein: CASSSSGGQETQYF; CDR3 DNA: TGTGCCAGCAGTTCGTCGGGAGGGCAAGAGACCCAGTACTTC
V gene: TRBV5-1; clone size: .; J gene: TRBJ2-1; D gene: TRBD2; CDR3 protein: CASSFARSLAGSSSYNEQFF; CDR3 DNA: TGCGCCAGCAGCTTCGCTAGATCACTAGCGGGAAGTAGCTCCTACAATGAGCAGTTCTTC
V gene: TRBV14; clone size: .; J gene: TRBJ2-2; D gene: .; CDR3 protein: CASSQVRPTNTGELFF; CDR3 DNA: TGTGCCAGCAGCCAAGTAAGGCCTACTAACACCGGGGAGCTGTTTTTT
V gene: TRBV4-1; clone size: .; J gene: TRBJ1-5; D gene: .; CDR3 protein: CASSQDRGYNQPQHF; CDR3 DNA: TGCGCCAGCAGCCAAGATCGGGGCTACAATCAGCCCCAGCATTTT
V gene: TRBV18; clone size: .; J gene: TRBJ2-7; D gene: TRBD2; CDR3 protein: CASSPLGLAGGVAYEQYF; CDR3 DNA: TGTGCCAGCTCACCACTTGGGCTAGCGGGAGGTGTAGCCTACGAGCAGTACTTC
V gene: TRBV29-1; clone size: .; J gene: TRBJ2-1; D gene: .; CDR3 protein: CSVEAAAGHYNEQFF; CDR3 DNA: TGCAGCGTTGAAGCGGCAGCGGGACACTACAATGAGCAGTTCTTC
V gene: TRBV7-2; clone size: .; J gene: TRBJ1-2; D gene: .; CDR3 protein: CASSQDSDYGYTF; CDR3 DNA: TGTGCCAGCAGCCAAGACAGCGACTATGGCTACACCTTC
V gene: TRBV5-1; clone size: .; J gene: TRBJ2-5; D gene: .; CDR3 protein: CASSLVQGRETQYF; CDR3 DNA: TGCGCCAGCAGCTTGGTACAGGGGAGGGAGACCCAGTACTTC